Presented here are 23 T cell receptor beta chains from one specimen sequenced in a study of T cell responses to AZD1222 COVID-19 vaccine. Data came from immunoSEQ multiplex PCR; TCRdb stores just in-frame clones and leaves some out. In the table there are some 80,000 clones, roughly 90% of which are singletons. The material sequenced was peripheral blood, taken on day 0 of AZD1222 vaccination. The origin of the receptors is an adult in good health.

The count of this clone is one. The chain combines TRBV7-3 with TRBJ1-2; 7 nucleotides agree with TRBD1. The trim removed 4 bases at V and 7 bases at J, leaving 9 bases unmatched. This CDR3 region has 14 residues. Germline CDR1 reads SGHTA; CDR2 reads FQGTGA. The chain's CDR3 is CASSSQGVAGGYTF. In DNA form, the CDR3 reads TGTGCCAGCAGCTCCCAGGGGGTTGCCGGTGGCTACACCTTC.

In its sample, this clone was seen a few times. V and J are TRBV4-1 and TRBJ2-7; 8 nucleotides align to TRBD2. This CDR3 region has 15 residues. V shed 1 base and J 5 bases; nucleotides not matched to a gene: 7. CDR1 is MGHRA, CDR2 YSYEKL, per germline. The CDR3 DNA sequence: TGCGCCAGCAGCCAAGGAGCGGGGGTTCACAACGAGCAGTACTTC. It encodes CASSQGAGVHNEQYF.

The J gene is TRBJ1-5, the V gene TRBV29-1, with 9 bases identical to TRBD1. This CDR3 comprises 13 residues. J lost 6 bases, V lost 5 bases, and 5 bases had no gene match. In germline, CDR1 is SQVTM, CDR2 ANQGSEA. The CDR3 loop is CSVRQGVFQPQHF. For the CDR3, the DNA is TGCAGCGTTCGACAGGGGGTGTTTCAGCCCCAGCATTTT.

V usage is TRBV9 and J usage is TRBJ1-4; D unclear. This CDR3 is built from 12 residues. The germline V and J ends were trimmed by 4 bases and 10 bases, with 11 bases remaining between them. Germline-derived CDR1 and CDR2 are SGDLS and YYNGEE. The CDR3 nucleotides are TGTGCCAGCAGCCCTAACAAGAGAAAACTGTTTTTT. Encoded protein: CASSPNKRKLFF. The whole variable domain, filled in from reference TRBV9 and TRBJ1-4, reads DSGVTQTPKHLITATGQRVTLRCSPRSGDLSVYWYQQSLDQGLQFLIQYYNGEERAKGNILERFSAQQFPDLHSELNLSSLELGDSALYFCASSPNKRKLFFGSGTQLSVL.

The genes are TRBV7-9 and TRBJ2-2; D unclear. The ends were cut back, 5 bases at V and 2 bases at J, with 15 bases in the middle. The length of the CDR3 is 16 residues. CDR1 SEHNR and CDR2 FQNEAQ come from the germline V gene (reference sequence). The CDR3 DNA reads TGTGCCAGCAGCCCTCGCGCCGGGTCTAACACCGGGGAGCTGTTTTTT. Translating gives CASSPRAGSNTGELFF.

The gene calls are TRBV29-1 and TRBJ1-3; 9 nucleotides line up with TRBD1. CDR3 size: 14 residues. Germline V gives CDR1 SQVTM, CDR2 ANQGSEA. The ends lost 5 bases at V and 2 bases at J; junction bases unmatched: 4. CDR3 region: CSVRTGAPGNTIYF. The CDR3 DNA is TGCAGCGTTAGGACAGGGGCCCCTGGAAACACCATATATTTT.

J is TRBJ2-3 and V is TRBV11-2; no clear D. Germline CDR1 SGHAT, CDR2 FQNNGV. Trimming removed 2 bases at V and 11 bases at J, with 20 bases between. This CDR3 spans 15 amino acids. The CDR3 loop is CASSLNTGSTFRQYF. CDR3 nucleotides: TGTGCCAGCAGCTTAAATACCGGGTCCACGTTTAGGCAGTATTTT.

The CDR3 loop is CASSLAPSARTQYF. In nucleotides, the CDR3 is TGTGCCAGCAGCTTAGCCCCTAGCGCGAGGACGCAGTATTTT. V is TRBV11-2 and J is TRBJ2-3; D perhaps matches TRBD2 (6 bases). Germline CDR1 and CDR2: SGHAT and FQNNGV. The CDR3 extends over 14 amino acids. V lost 1 base and J lost 9, with 14 bases in between.

The genes are TRBV21-1 and TRBJ1-5. TRBV21-1 is classified as a pseudogene. This CDR3 is 15 amino acids long. CDR3 nucleotides: TGTGCCAGCAGCAAAGGTCGGAGGGGTGAAGGGTCCCAGCATTTT. Its protein product is CASSKGRRGEGSQHF.

This rearrangement joins TRBV24-1 to TRBJ1-2; tentatively, D is TRBD1 (5 bases). Germline CDR1 is KGHDR and CDR2 is SFDVKD. Trimming took off 1 base at V and 8 bases at J, with 10 bases between the two ends. This CDR3 has 13 residues. The CDR3 here is CATSDLTGGGYTF. The CDR3 bases are TGTGCCACCAGTGATTTAACCGGGGGAGGCTACACCTTC.

The V gene is TRBV6-2 or TRBV6-3, the J gene TRBJ1-5, with no clear D. Trimming stripped 6 bases from V and 3 bases from J, with 12 bases between. CDR1 and CDR2 (germline): MNHEY, SVGEGT. The CDR3 covers 14 residues. Here the CDR3 reads CASRYLGLNQPQHF. The DNA for the CDR3 is TGTGCCAGCAGATACCTAGGACTCAATCAGCCCCAGCATTTT.

CDR3 protein: CASSYLRGGNTGELFF. CDR3 coding DNA: TGTGCCAGCAGTTACCTTCGCGGGGGGAACACCGGGGAGCTGTTTTTT. The chain uses TRBV6-2 or TRBV6-3 and TRBJ2-2, with TRBD2 matching over 7 bases. Per germline, CDR1 MNHEY and CDR2 SVGEGT. Trimming cost V 2 bases and J 1 base; bases outside gene matches: 4. This CDR3 is 16 amino acids long.

V and J are TRBV15 and TRBJ2-5; D is perhaps TRBD1 or TRBD2 (5 bases each). Per germline, CDR1 LNHNV and CDR2 YYDKDF (reference sequence). Between the trimmed V and J ends, which lost 2 bases and 5 bases, there was a span of 15 bases. The CDR3 spans 15 residues. For the CDR3, the DNA is TGTGCCACCAGCAGATTGGGACCGAGAGAGGAGACCCAGTACTTC. Its translation: CATSRLGPREETQYF.

This sequence joins TRBV9 and TRBJ1-5; D is unresolved. CDR3 length: 14 amino acids. Germline V lookup: CDR1 SGDLS, CDR2 YYNGEE. Deletions cut 2 bases from V and 9 bases from J, with 15 bases between. This chain's CDR3 is CASSVGADSRPQHF. DNA of the CDR3: TGTGCCAGCAGCGTGGGCGCAGACTCTCGGCCCCAGCATTTT.

V and J are TRBV29-1 and TRBJ2-2; the match to TRBD1 covers 8 bases. The germline gives CDR1 SQVTM, CDR2 ANQGSEA. V lost 2 bases and J lost 7; bases outside the gene matches: 9. This CDR3 is 15 amino acids long. The CDR3 DNA reads TGCAGCGTTGAATGGTTCCAGGGGGCCGGCGGGGAGCTGTTTTTT. Encoded protein: CSVEWFQGAGGELFF.

This clone has just one count. This chain connects TRBV18 to TRBJ1-2; 8 nucleotides align to TRBD1. The CDR3 length is 17 residues. Trimming took 3 bases from V and 0 from J; bases not matched to a gene: 9. Per the germline V gene, CDR1 is KGHSH and CDR2 is LQKENI. In nucleotides, the CDR3 is TGTGCCAGCTCACCGCGCCTGGACAGGGACACTAACTATGGCTACACCTTC. It specifies CASSPRLDRDTNYGYTF.

The rearrangement uses TRBV18 and TRBJ1-2; a weak D match, TRBD1 (5 bases). Trimming cost V 3 bases and J 2 bases, with 13 bases left between them. The CDR3 spans 15 residues. The germline V gene has CDR1 KGHSH and CDR2 LQKENI. The CDR3 spells CASSPPLEGNYGYTF. The CDR3 nucleotides read TGTGCCAGCTCACCCCCTTTGGAGGGGAACTATGGCTACACCTTC.

This chain uses TRBV14 with TRBJ2-7; no clear D. The germline gives CDR1 SGHDN, CDR2 FVKESK. This CDR3 comprises 13 residues. V dropped 4 bases and J dropped 2 bases, with 9 bases sitting between them. The CDR3 here is CASSLAAPYEQYF. Here the CDR3 DNA reads TGTGCCAGCAGCCTGGCAGCCCCCTACGAGCAGTACTTC.

The chain couples TRBV4-3 to TRBJ1-4, with TRBD1 identical over 7 bases. Unmatched junction bases numbered 15, after V lost 0 bases and J lost 8 bases. The CDR3 totals 18 residues. The germline gives CDR1 LGHNA, CDR2 YSLEER. The CDR3 loop reads CASSQEFFGQGEWEKLFF. The DNA for the CDR3 is TGCGCCAGCAGCCAAGAGTTTTTCGGCCAGGGGGAGTGGGAAAAACTGTTTTTT.

V gene TRBV9 combines with J gene TRBJ2-7; 8 bases map to TRBD2. The CDR3 spans 15 residues. V lost 0 bases to trimming and J lost 6 bases; unmatched junction nucleotides: 8. Germline values: CDR1 SGDLS, CDR2 YYNGEE. As DNA, the CDR3 is TGTGCCAGCAGCGTAGAAGGCGGGGGGCGGGGCGAGCAGTACTTC. Its protein product is CASSVEGGGRGEQYF. Based on the CDR3 plus reference TRBV9 and TRBJ2-7, the full variable domain is DSGVTQTPKHLITATGQRVTLRCSPRSGDLSVYWYQQSLDQGLQFLIQYYNGEERAKGNILERFSAQQFPDLHSELNLSSLELGDSALYFCASSVEGGGRGEQYFGPGTRLTVT.

This chain joins TRBV28 and TRBJ1-2; D gene unclear. V shed 6 bases and J shed 4 bases, with 18 bases lying between them. The CDR3 is made up of 15 amino acids. From germline, CDR1 is MDHEN and CDR2 SYDVKM. The chain's CDR3 is CASSESSSGFYGYTF. CDR3 sequence (DNA): TGTGCCAGCAGCGAATCCTCCTCAGGCTTCTATGGCTACACCTTC.

This clone was seen once. The chain couples TRBV5-1 to TRBJ2-7; no clear D. Trimming removed 0 bases from V and 5 bases from J, with 18 bases in between. Germline values: CDR1 SGHRS, CDR2 YFSETQ. The CDR3 runs 16 residues. Written as DNA, the CDR3 is TGCGCCAGCAGCTTGGGGGGTCTCGCTGGGCGCGACGAGCAGTACTTC. Translated, it gives CASSLGGLAGRDEQYF.

The chain employs TRBV12-5 and TRBJ2-2, with 9 bases that match TRBD2. With 6 bases clipped from V and 1 base from J, the junction kept 9 bases outside the gene matches. Germline values: CDR1 LGHNT, CDR2 FRNRAP. The CDR3 runs 17 residues. CDR3 protein: CASGLSLAGMNTGELFF. In DNA form, the CDR3 reads TGTGCTAGTGGACTCAGTCTAGCGGGGATGAACACCGGGGAGCTGTTTTTT.